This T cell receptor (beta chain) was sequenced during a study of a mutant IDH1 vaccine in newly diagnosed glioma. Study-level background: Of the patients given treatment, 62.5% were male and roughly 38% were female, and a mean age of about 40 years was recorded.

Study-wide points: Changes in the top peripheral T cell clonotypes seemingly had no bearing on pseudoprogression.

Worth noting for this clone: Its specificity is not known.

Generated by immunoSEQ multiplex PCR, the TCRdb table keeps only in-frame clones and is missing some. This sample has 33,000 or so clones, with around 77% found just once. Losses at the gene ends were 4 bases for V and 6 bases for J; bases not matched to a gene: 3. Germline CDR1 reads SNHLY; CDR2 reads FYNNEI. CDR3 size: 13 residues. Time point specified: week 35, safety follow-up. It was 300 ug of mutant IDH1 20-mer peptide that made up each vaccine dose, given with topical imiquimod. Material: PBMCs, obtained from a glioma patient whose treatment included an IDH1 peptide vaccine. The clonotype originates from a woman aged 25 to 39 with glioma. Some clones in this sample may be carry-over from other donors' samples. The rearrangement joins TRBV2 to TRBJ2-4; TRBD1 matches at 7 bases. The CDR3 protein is CASSVTGVNIQYF. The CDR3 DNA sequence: TGTGCCAGCAGTGTCACAGGGGTAAACATTCAGTACTTC.